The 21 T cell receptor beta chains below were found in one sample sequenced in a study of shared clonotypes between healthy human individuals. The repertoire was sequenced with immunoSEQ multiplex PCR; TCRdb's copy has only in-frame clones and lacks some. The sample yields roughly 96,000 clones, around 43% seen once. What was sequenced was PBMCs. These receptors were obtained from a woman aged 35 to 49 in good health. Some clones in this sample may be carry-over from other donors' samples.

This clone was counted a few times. CDR3 sequence: CASSARTRETDTQYF. CDR3 DNA sequence: TGTGCCAGCAGCGCCCGGACTAGAGAGACAGATACGCAGTATTTT. The V gene is TRBV9, the J gene TRBJ2-3; 7 bases are a match to TRBD2. Germline values: CDR1 SGDLS, CDR2 YYNGEE. This CDR3 spans 15 amino acids. Trimming at V came to 3 bases and at J to 3 bases, leaving 7 bases not matched to a gene.

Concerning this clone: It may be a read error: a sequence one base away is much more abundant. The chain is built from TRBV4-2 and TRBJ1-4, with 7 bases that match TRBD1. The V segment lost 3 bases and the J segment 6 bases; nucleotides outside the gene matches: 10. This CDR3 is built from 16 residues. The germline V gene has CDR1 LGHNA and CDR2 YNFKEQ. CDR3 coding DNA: TGTGCCAGCAGCCAGCGGGCAGGGGGATTCGATGAAAAACTGTTTTTT. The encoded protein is CASSQRAGGFDEKLFF.

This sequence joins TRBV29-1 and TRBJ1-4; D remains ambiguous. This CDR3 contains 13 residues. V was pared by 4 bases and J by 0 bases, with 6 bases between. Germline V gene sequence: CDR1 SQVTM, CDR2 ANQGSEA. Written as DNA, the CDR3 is TGCAGCGTTGGTGAAGCAACTAATGAAAAACTGTTTTTT. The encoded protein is CSVGEATNEKLFF.

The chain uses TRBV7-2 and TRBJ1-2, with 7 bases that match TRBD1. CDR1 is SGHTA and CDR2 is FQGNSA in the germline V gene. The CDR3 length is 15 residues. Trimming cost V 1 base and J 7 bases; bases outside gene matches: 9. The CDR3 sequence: CASSLEGGRTGGYTF. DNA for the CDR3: TGTGCCAGCAGCTTAGAGGGGGGTAGGACAGGTGGCTACACCTTC. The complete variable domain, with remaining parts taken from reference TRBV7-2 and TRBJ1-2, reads GAGVSQSPSNKVTEKGKDVELRCDPISGHTALYWYRQSLGQGLEFLIYFQGNSAPDKSGLPSDRFSAERTGGSVSTLTIQRTQQEDSAVYLCASSLEGGRTGGYTFGSGTRLTVV.

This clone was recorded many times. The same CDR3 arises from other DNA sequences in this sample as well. The CDR3 region is CASSLASQPQHF. The CDR3 bases are TGTGCCAGCAGCTTAGCTAGCCAGCCCCAGCATTTT. The chain combines TRBV7-9 with TRBJ1-5; D call uncertain. With 0 bases removed from V and 7 bases from J, the gap between germline ends came to 4 bases. The CDR3 runs 12 residues. Germline values: CDR1 SEHNR, CDR2 FQNEAQ (reference sequence).

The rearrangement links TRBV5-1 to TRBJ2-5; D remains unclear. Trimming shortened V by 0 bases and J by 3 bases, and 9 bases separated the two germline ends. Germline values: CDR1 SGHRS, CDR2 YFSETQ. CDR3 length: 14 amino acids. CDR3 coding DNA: TGCGCCAGCAGCTTGGTAGATAGGGAAGAGACCCAGTACTTC. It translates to CASSLVDREETQYF.

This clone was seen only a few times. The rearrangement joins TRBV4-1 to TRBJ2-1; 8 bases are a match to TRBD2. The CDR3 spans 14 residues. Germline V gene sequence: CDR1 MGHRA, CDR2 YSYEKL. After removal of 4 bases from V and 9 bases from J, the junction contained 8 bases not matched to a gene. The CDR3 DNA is TGCGCCAGCAGCCTCTTCGGGGGGGGAGGTGAGCAGTTCTTC. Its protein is CASSLFGGGGEQFF.

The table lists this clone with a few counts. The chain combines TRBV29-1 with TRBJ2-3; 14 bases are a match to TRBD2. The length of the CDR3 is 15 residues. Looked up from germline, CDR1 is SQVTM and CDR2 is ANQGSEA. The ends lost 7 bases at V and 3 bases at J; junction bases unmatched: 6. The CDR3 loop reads CSGETSGRATDTQYF. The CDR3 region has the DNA TGCAGCGGAGAGACTAGCGGGAGGGCAACAGATACGCAGTATTTT.

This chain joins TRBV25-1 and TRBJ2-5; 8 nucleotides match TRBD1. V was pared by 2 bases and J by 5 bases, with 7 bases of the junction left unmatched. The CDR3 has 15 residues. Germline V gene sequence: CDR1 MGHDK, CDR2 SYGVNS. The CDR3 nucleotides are TGTGCCAGCAGTGAAGAGGACAGGGCAGGGGAGACCCAGTACTTC. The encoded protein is CASSEEDRAGETQYF.

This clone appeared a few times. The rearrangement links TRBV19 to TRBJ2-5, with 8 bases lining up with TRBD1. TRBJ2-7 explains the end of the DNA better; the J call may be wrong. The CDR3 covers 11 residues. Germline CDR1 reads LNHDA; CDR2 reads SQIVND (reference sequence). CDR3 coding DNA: TGTGCCAGTGGACAGGGTTACGAGCAGTACTTC. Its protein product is CASGQGYEQYF.

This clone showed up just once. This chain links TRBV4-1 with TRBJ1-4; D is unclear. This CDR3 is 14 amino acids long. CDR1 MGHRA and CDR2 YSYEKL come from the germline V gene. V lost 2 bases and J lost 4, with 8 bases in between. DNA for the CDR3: TGCGCCAGCAGCCAACGCCTTCTTAATGAAAAACTGTTTTTT. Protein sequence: CASSQRLLNEKLFF.

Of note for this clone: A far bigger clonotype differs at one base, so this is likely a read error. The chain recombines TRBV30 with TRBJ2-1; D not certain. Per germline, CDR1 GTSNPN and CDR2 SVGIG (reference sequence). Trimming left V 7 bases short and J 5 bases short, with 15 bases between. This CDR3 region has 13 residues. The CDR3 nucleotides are TGTGCCTCCACGTTCGACGCTCACAATGAGCAGTTCTTC. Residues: CASTFDAHNEQFF.

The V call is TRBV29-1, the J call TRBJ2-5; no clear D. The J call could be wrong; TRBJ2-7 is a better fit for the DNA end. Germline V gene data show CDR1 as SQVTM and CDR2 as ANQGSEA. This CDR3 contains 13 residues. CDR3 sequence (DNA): TGCAGCGTTGCCCAAGGGAAGTCTTACGAGCAGTACTTC. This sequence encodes CSVAQGKSYEQYF.

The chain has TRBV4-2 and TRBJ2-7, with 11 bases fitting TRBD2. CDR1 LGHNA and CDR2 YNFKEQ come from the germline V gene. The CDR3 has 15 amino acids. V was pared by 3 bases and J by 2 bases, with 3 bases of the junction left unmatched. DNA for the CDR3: TGTGCCAGCAGCCATACTAGCGGGAGTCCCTACGAGCAGTACTTC. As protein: CASSHTSGSPYEQYF.

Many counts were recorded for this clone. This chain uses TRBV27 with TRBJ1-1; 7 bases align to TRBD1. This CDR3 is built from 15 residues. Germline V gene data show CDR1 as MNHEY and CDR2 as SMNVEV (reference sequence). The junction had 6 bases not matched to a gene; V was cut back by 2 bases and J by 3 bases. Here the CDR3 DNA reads TGTGCCAGCAGTTTAACCGGGACAGCATACACTGAAGCTTTCTTT. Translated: CASSLTGTAYTEAFF.

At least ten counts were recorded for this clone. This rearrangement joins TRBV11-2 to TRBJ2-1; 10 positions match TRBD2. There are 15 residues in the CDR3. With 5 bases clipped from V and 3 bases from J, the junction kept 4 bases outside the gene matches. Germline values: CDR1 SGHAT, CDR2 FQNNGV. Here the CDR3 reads CASSPGTSDYNEQFF. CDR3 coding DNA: TGTGCCAGCAGCCCCGGGACTAGCGACTACAATGAGCAGTTCTTC.

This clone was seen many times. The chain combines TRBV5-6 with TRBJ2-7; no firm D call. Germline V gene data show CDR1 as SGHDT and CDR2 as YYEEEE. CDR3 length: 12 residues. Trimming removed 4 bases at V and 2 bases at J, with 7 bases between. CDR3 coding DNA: TGTGCCAGCAGCAAGGAGACCTACGAGCAGTACTTC. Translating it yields CASSKETYEQYF.

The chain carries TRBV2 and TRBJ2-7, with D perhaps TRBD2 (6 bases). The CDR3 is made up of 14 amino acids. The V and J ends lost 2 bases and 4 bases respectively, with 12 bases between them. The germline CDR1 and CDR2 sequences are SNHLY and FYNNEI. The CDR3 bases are TGTGCCAGCAGTGAACGGGTGGGGGGATACGAGCAGTACTTC. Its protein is CASSERVGGYEQYF.

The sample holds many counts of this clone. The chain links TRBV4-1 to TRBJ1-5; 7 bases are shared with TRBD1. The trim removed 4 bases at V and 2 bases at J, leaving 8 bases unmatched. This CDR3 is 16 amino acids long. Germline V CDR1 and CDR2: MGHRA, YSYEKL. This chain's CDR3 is CASSLNYQGGNQPQHF. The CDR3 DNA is TGCGCCAGCAGCCTGAATTATCAGGGGGGCAATCAGCCCCAGCATTTT.

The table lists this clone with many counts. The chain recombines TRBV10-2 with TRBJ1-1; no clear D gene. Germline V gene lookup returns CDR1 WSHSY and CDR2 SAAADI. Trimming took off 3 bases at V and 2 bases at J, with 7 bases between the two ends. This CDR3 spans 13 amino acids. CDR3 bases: TGCGCCAGCAGTGATAACCTCAACACTGAAGCTTTCTTT. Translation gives CASSDNLNTEAFF.

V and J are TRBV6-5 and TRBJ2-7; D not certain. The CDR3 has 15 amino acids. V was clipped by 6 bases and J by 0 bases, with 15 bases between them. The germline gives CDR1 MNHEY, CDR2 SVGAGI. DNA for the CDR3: TGTGCCAGCAGCTCCTTCTCCTCACACTCCTACGAGCAGTACTTC. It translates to CASSSFSSHSYEQYF.